These 15 T cell receptor beta chains share one sample of origin, sequenced in a study of neurological immune-mediated disorders. TCRdb analysed the 5' RACE reads with MiXCR anew, one entry per CDR3 protein. Of more than 50,000 distinct CDR3 sequences in the sample, 3% to 5% were seen once. Input material: PBMCs. These receptors were collected from a man aged 30 to 39 with multiple sclerosis.

This clonotype was found many times. This chain links TRBV7-9 with TRBJ2-7, with D maybe TRBD1 (6 bases). CDR1 is SEHNR, CDR2 FQNEAQ, per germline (reference sequence). V lost 5 bases, J lost 3 bases, and 8 bases lay in between. This CDR3 is built from 12 residues. The CDR3, as DNA: TGTGCCAGCAGCATGGACAGCTACGAGCAGTACTTC. Translated, it gives CASSMDSYEQYF.

This clonotype was counted many times. The rearrangement uses TRBV5-1 and TRBJ1-1, with TRBD1 matching over 7 bases. The CDR3 runs to 15 residues. CDR1 SGHRS and CDR2 YFSETQ come from the germline V gene. Losses at the gene ends were 4 bases for V and 3 bases for J; bases not matched to a gene: 9. CDR3 nucleotide sequence: TGCGCCAGCAGCATAGGGACAGCCTTAGACACTGAAGCTTTCTTT. Translating it yields CASSIGTALDTEAFF.

There are many counts of this clonotype. The chain joins TRBV2 to TRBJ1-1, with D possibly being TRBD1 (6 bases). The CDR3 extends over 14 amino acids. CDR1 and CDR2 from the germline V gene are SNHLY and FYNNEI. V was pared by 5 bases and J by 3 bases, with 13 bases between. The DNA of the CDR3 is TGTGCCAGCAGTAGGGAGGGGGAGGACACTGAAGCTTTCTTT. Protein product: CASSREGEDTEAFF. Based on the CDR3 plus reference TRBV2 and TRBJ1-1, the full variable domain is EPEVTQTPSHQVTQMGQEVILRCVPISNHLYFYWYRQILGQKVEFLVSFYNNEISEKSEIFDDQFSVERPDGSNFTLKIRSTKLEDSAMYFCASSREGEDTEAFFGQGTRLTVV.

This clonotype has at least ten counts. The chain joins TRBV9 to TRBJ2-1; TRBD2 matches 11 bases. The length of the CDR3 is 19 residues. Trimming took 6 bases from V and 5 from J; bases not matched to a gene: 19. Germline V CDR1 and CDR2: SGDLS, YYNGEE. CDR3 in amino acids: CASNRGLAGGPPSDNEQFF. The CDR3 DNA follows: TGTGCCAGCAACCGGGGGCTAGCGGGGGGCCCACCCTCGGACAATGAGCAGTTCTTC.

Many counts were recorded for this clonotype. The chain combines TRBV20-1 with TRBJ2-7; 11 positions match TRBD1. Germline trimming cut 0 bases from V and 3 bases from J; bases unmatched to any gene: 4. Germline CDR1 reads DFQATT; CDR2 reads SNEGSKA (reference sequence). The CDR3 length is 15 residues. The CDR3 nucleotides read TGCAGTGCTAGAGATTTGGGGACAGGGGGCTACGAGCAGTACTTC. This encodes CSARDLGTGGYEQYF.

Note on this clonotype: A much larger clone differs by one base, so this may be a read error. The CDR3: CASSTAGGPPLNF. CDR3 DNA: TGCGCCAGCAGCACCGCAGGGGGTCCACCCCTCAACTTT. V usage is TRBV5-1 and J usage is TRBJ1-6; TRBD1 matches at 7 bases. The V gene's germline CDR1 is SGHRS and CDR2 YFSETQ. The CDR3 runs 13 residues.

This clonotype occurred many times. This chain uses TRBV20-1 with TRBJ2-1; 7 bases agree with TRBD1. Germline V lookup: CDR1 DFQATT, CDR2 SNEGSKA (reference sequence). The CDR3 extends over 14 amino acids. The trim removed 1 base at V and 4 bases at J, leaving 4 bases unmatched. The DNA of the CDR3 is TGCAGTGCTAGAGTGGGACAGAAGTACAATGAGCAGTTCTTC. It codes for CSARVGQKYNEQFF.

This clonotype was detected many times. CDR3 region: CASSFSGDSGYTF. The CDR3 coding sequence is TGCGCCAGCAGTTTTTCCGGGGACTCGGGCTACACCTTC. The chain is built from TRBV5-1 and TRBJ1-2; weak D call: TRBD1 (5 bases). Germline-derived CDR1 and CDR2 are SGHRS and YFSETQ. The CDR3 has 13 residues. V was clipped by 5 bases and J by 8 bases, with 16 bases between them.

This clonotype has a count of ten or more. The chain links TRBV5-1 to TRBJ2-2; D uncertain. Germline assignment: CDR1 SGHRS and CDR2 YFSETQ. Between the trimmed V and J ends, which lost 0 bases and 1 base, there was a span of 7 bases. The CDR3 sequence is 15 residues long. The CDR3 nucleotides read TGCGCCAGCAGCTTGGCTTCAGGGAACACCGGGGAGCTGTTTTTT. It yields the protein CASSLASGNTGELFF.

The J gene is TRBJ2-7, the V gene TRBV14; 10 bases line up with TRBD2. J gave up 6 bases and V 3 bases, and 5 bases lay outside the gene matches. The CDR3 has 14 amino acids. Germline V gene sequence: CDR1 SGHDN, CDR2 FVKESK. The CDR3 protein is CASSQDSGGFEQYF. CDR3 bases: TGTGCCAGCAGCCAGGATAGCGGGGGGTTCGAGCAGTACTTC.

This clonotype was counted at least ten times. The rearrangement uses TRBV20-1 and TRBJ2-3; maybe TRBD2 (6 bases). The CDR3 sequence is 14 residues long. Trimming removed 4 bases at V and 4 bases at J, with 15 bases between. Germline assignment: CDR1 DFQATT and CDR2 SNEGSKA (reference sequence). The CDR3 region is CSAKKGGVSDTQYF. The CDR3 coding sequence is TGCAGTGCTAAAAAGGGCGGGGTCTCAGATACGCAGTATTTT.

This clonotype has at least ten counts. V usage is TRBV3-1 and J usage is TRBJ2-5; D is unclear. The CDR3 has 14 amino acids. The V end was cut by 1 base, the J end by 5 bases, with 11 bases between. The germline V gene encodes CDR1 LGHDT and CDR2 YNNKEL (reference sequence). The CDR3 DNA follows: TGTGCCAGCAGCCAAGGTGGAAGTGGCGAGACCCAGTACTTC. Protein sequence: CASSQGGSGETQYF.

This clonotype occurred many times. DNA for the CDR3: TGCGCCAGCAGCTTGTGGGGGCCGGGAAATGAGCAGTTCTTC. This sequence encodes CASSLWGPGNEQFF. The chain joins TRBV5-1 to TRBJ2-1; D is perhaps TRBD1 (6 bases). Per the germline V gene, CDR1 is SGHRS and CDR2 is YFSETQ. CDR3 length: 14 residues. The germline V and J ends were trimmed by 1 base and 7 bases, with 12 bases remaining between them.

This clonotype showed up many times. The rearrangement uses TRBV27 and TRBJ2-5, with D possibly TRBD1 on 5 matching bases. CDR3 length equals 11 residues. The V end lost 8 bases, the J end lost 4 bases, and 8 bases lay between the germline ends. Per the germline V gene, CDR1 is MNHEY and CDR2 is SMNVEV (reference sequence). The CDR3 loop is CASFRGETQYF. CDR3 DNA sequence: TGTGCCAGCTTTAGGGGAGAGACCCAGTACTTC.

This clonotype has a count of ten or more. This sequence joins TRBV7-2 and TRBJ1-3, with D unclear. Looked up from germline, CDR1 is SGHTA and CDR2 is FQGNSA. The CDR3 consists of 16 residues. Trimming cost V 1 base and J 0 bases, with 10 bases left between them. CDR3 in amino acids: CASSLGSGVSGNTIYF. CDR3 bases: TGTGCCAGCAGCTTAGGCTCAGGAGTCTCTGGAAACACCATATATTTT. Looking up the rest from reference TRBV7-2 and TRBJ1-3 gives the full variable domain: GAGVSQSPSNKVTEKGKDVELRCDPISGHTALYWYRQSLGQGLEFLIYFQGNSAPDKSGLPSDRFSAERTGGSVSTLTIQRTQQEDSAVYLCASSLGSGVSGNTIYFGEGSWLTVV.